Presented here are 19 T cell receptor beta chains from one specimen sequenced in a study of control samples from healthy donors and cancer patients. This table comes from immunoSEQ multiplex PCR, and its TCRdb copy is limited to in-frame clones, with some not included. The sample yields approximately 100,000 clones, 88% seen once. Sequencing was done on a sample of blood. Every receptor here comes from a man aged 25-40 years in good health.

V is TRBV9 and J is TRBJ2-5; possibly TRBD1 or TRBD2 for D (5 bases each). CDR1 and CDR2 (germline): SGDLS, YYNGEE. V was shortened by 3 bases and J by 5 bases, with 20 bases between the two germline ends. This CDR3 region has 16 residues. The CDR3 nucleotides are TGTGCCAGCAGCGCCGGGCCGGGACCCTTCGGGGAGACCCAGTACTTC. This encodes CASSAGPGPFGETQYF.

The CDR3 here is CAWSVREALGYTF. In nucleotides, the CDR3 is TGTGCCTGGAGTGTACGTGAGGCCCTTGGCTACACCTTC. The V and J genes are TRBV30 and TRBJ1-2, with D unclear. V was trimmed by 0 bases and J by 7 bases, leaving 12 bases between them. The CDR3 sequence is 13 residues long. The V gene's germline CDR1 is GTSNPN and CDR2 SVGIG (reference sequence).

The chain links TRBV20-1 to TRBJ1-2, with D unclear. This CDR3 spans 11 amino acids. Germline CDR1 reads DFQATT; CDR2 reads SNEGSKA (reference sequence). The V end lost 7 bases, the J end lost 0 bases, and 6 bases lay between the germline ends. The CDR3 DNA reads TGCAGTGAGAATGCTAACTATGGCTACACCTTC. This encodes CSENANYGYTF.

The V gene is TRBV30, the J gene TRBJ1-6; a weak D match, TRBD1 (6 bases). With 1 base removed from V and 1 base from J, the gap between germline ends came to 8 bases. Germline assignment: CDR1 GTSNPN and CDR2 SVGIG (reference sequence). There are 15 residues in the CDR3. Here the CDR3 reads CAWSARGSYNSPLHF. CDR3 in DNA: TGTGCCTGGAGTGCCAGGGGTTCCTATAATTCACCCCTCCACTTT. Complete variable domain (other parts from reference TRBV30 and TRBJ1-6): SQTIHQWPATLVQPVGSPLSLECTVEGTSNPNLYWYRQAAGRGLQLLFYSVGIGQISSEVPQNLSASRPQDRQFILSSKKLLLSDSGFYLCAWSARGSYNSPLHFGNGTRLTVT.

V and J are TRBV9 and TRBJ2-2, with D hard to call. Germline CDR1 is SGDLS and CDR2 is YYNGEE. V lost 4 bases to trimming and J lost 2 bases, with 15 bases between them. CDR3 length: 16 amino acids. The CDR3 coding sequence is TGTGCCAGCAGCCCGTTGGTGGGCCGAAACACCGGGGAGCTGTTTTTT. It is translated as CASSPLVGRNTGELFF.

This clone was detected once. The chain couples TRBV10-3 to TRBJ2-1, with 11 bases identical to TRBD2. The CDR3 has 16 residues. Trimming cost V 4 bases and J 8 bases; bases outside gene matches: 10. Looked up from germline, CDR1 is ENHRY and CDR2 is SYGVKD. The CDR3 is CAISGPSGRSVYEQFF. The CDR3 region has the DNA TGTGCCATCAGTGGTCCTAGCGGGAGGTCCGTCTATGAGCAGTTCTTC.

The genes are TRBV7-6 and TRBJ2-1; D possibly corresponds to TRBD1 (5 bases). V lost 1 base to trimming and J lost 2 bases, with 12 bases between them. CDR1 SGHVS and CDR2 FNYEAQ come from the germline V gene. This CDR3 spans 16 amino acids. For the CDR3, the DNA is TGTGCCAGCAGCTTAGGGGGCCGTGGGACCTACAATGAGCAGTTCTTC. Amino acid sequence: CASSLGGRGTYNEQFF. Full variable domain (outside the CDR3, taken from reference TRBV7-6 and TRBJ2-1): GAGVSQSPRYKVTKRGQDVALRCDPISGHVSLYWYRQALGQGPEFLTYFNYEAQQDKSGLPNDRFSAERPEGSISTLTIQRTEQRDSAMYRCASSLGGRGTYNEQFFGPGTRLTVL.

Remarks on this clone: Distinct nucleotide sequences in the sample also encode this CDR3. The J gene is TRBJ2-5, the V gene TRBV7-2; D is unresolved. Per germline, CDR1 SGHTA and CDR2 FQGNSA. The CDR3 runs to 13 residues. V was clipped by 5 bases and J by 1 base, with 8 bases between them. The CDR3 is CASSHRGQETQYF. CDR3 coding DNA: TGTGCCAGCAGCCACCGAGGCCAAGAGACCCAGTACTTC.

V and J are TRBV7-3 and TRBJ2-1; TRBD1 or TRBD2 may be the D gene (5 bases each). Germline values: CDR1 SGHTA, CDR2 FQGTGA. This CDR3 is built from 15 residues. V lost 5 bases to trimming and J lost 7 bases, with 18 bases between them. The CDR3 loop reads CASSPQRGARNEQFF. The CDR3 region has the DNA TGTGCCAGCAGCCCCCAGAGGGGCGCGAGGAATGAGCAGTTCTTC.

The V gene is TRBV5-4, the J gene TRBJ2-6; weak D call: TRBD2 (7 bases). Trimming stripped 4 bases from V and 4 bases from J, with 18 bases between. The CDR3 runs 17 residues. Germline V CDR1 and CDR2: SGHNT, YYREEE (reference sequence). CDR3 in amino acids: CASSGAGHQRGANVLTF. In DNA form, the CDR3 reads TGTGCCAGCAGCGGAGCGGGACACCAAAGGGGGGCCAACGTCCTGACTTTC.

This chain connects TRBV3-1 (or the pseudogene TRBV3-2) to TRBJ2-7; possible D gene TRBD1, 6 bases. CDR3 length: 13 amino acids. With 11 bases removed from V and 6 bases from J, the gap between germline ends came to 20 bases. Per germline, CDR1 LGHDT and CDR2 YNNKEL (reference sequence). Here the CDR3 DNA reads TGTGCCCCTCTCCAGCAGGGGAAGGTCGAGCAGTACTTC. Amino acid sequence: CAPLQQGKVEQYF.

This chain uses TRBV7-2 with TRBJ2-7, with TRBD2 matching over 11 bases. The V segment lost 5 bases and the J segment 5 bases; nucleotides outside the gene matches: 8. This CDR3 comprises 15 residues. Germline V gene sequence: CDR1 SGHTA, CDR2 FQGNSA. The CDR3: CASSPTSGSFHEQYF. The DNA for the CDR3 is TGTGCCAGCAGCCCCACTAGCGGGAGTTTTCACGAGCAGTACTTC.

This chain links TRBV11-2 with TRBJ2-7, with D tentatively TRBD2 (6 bases). Germline CDR1 reads SGHAT; CDR2 reads FQNNGV. This CDR3 has 15 residues. Trimming left V 0 bases short and J 3 bases short, with 12 bases between. CDR3 in amino acids: CASSLDPGRSYEQYF. The CDR3 nucleotides are TGTGCCAGCAGCTTAGATCCGGGGAGGAGCTACGAGCAGTACTTC.

The chain has TRBV5-4 and TRBJ2-5; D is possibly TRBD2 (5 bases). Trimming removed 3 bases at V and 0 bases at J, with 12 bases between. There are 15 residues in the CDR3. Germline V lookup: CDR1 SGHNT, CDR2 YYREEE (reference sequence). This CDR3 reads CASSSPTRNQETQYF. DNA of the CDR3: TGTGCCAGCAGCTCTCCTACTAGAAACCAAGAGACCCAGTACTTC.

The rearrangement links TRBV27 to TRBJ1-2; a possible D gene is TRBD1 (6 bases). Germline-derived CDR1 and CDR2 are MNHEY and SMNVEV (reference sequence). There are 14 residues in the CDR3. V was trimmed by 6 bases and J by 5 bases, leaving 16 bases between them. In DNA, the CDR3 is TGTGCCAGCAGCAAGACAGGAACAGGTTATGGCTACACCTTC. Translating gives CASSKTGTGYGYTF.

About this clone: An end of the junction differs from the germline gene, which may be a read error. This rearrangement joins TRBV27 to TRBJ2-7; 9 bases align to TRBD1. Germline CDR1 reads MNHEY; CDR2 reads SMNVEV (reference sequence). The CDR3 totals 12 residues. The CDR3 region has the DNA TGTGCCAGCGGCTACAACAGAGGGGACAGGGTATTC. Protein: CASGYNRGDRVF.

The gene calls are TRBV3-1 (or the pseudogene TRBV3-2) and TRBJ2-3, with 14 bases identical to TRBD2. Germline V gene sequence: CDR1 LGHDT, CDR2 YNNKEL (reference sequence). The junction had 14 bases not matched to a gene; V was cut back by 4 bases and J by 5 bases. The CDR3 extends over 19 amino acids. CDR3 DNA: TGTGCCAGCAGCCGGGGACTAGCGGGAGAGGGGGGCACTGGAGATACGCAGTATTTT. As protein: CASSRGLAGEGGTGDTQYF.

The gene calls are TRBV7-3 and TRBJ1-1; D possibly corresponds to TRBD1 (5 bases). V lost 0 bases to trimming and J lost 1 base, with 9 bases between them. Germline V gives CDR1 SGHTA, CDR2 FQGTGA. The CDR3 consists of 15 residues. The CDR3 bases are TGTGCCAGCAGCTTAACTCCAGGGCAGAACACTGAAGCTTTCTTT. Protein product: CASSLTPGQNTEAFF.

This chain connects TRBV2 to TRBJ2-3; 7 nucleotides line up with TRBD2. V trimming: 2 bases; J trimming: 3 bases; junction bases outside the gene matches: 5. This CDR3 comprises 15 residues. Germline lookup yields CDR1 SNHLY and CDR2 FYNNEI. For the CDR3, the DNA is TGTGCCAGCAGTGAAAACCCGGGGGGTACAGATACGCAGTATTTT. Protein product: CASSENPGGTDTQYF. Full variable domain (rest looked up from reference TRBV2 and TRBJ2-3): EPEVTQTPSHQVTQMGQEVILRCVPISNHLYFYWYRQILGQKVEFLVSFYNNEISEKSEIFDDQFSVERPDGSNFTLKIRSTKLEDSAMYFCASSENPGGTDTQYFGPGTRLTVL.